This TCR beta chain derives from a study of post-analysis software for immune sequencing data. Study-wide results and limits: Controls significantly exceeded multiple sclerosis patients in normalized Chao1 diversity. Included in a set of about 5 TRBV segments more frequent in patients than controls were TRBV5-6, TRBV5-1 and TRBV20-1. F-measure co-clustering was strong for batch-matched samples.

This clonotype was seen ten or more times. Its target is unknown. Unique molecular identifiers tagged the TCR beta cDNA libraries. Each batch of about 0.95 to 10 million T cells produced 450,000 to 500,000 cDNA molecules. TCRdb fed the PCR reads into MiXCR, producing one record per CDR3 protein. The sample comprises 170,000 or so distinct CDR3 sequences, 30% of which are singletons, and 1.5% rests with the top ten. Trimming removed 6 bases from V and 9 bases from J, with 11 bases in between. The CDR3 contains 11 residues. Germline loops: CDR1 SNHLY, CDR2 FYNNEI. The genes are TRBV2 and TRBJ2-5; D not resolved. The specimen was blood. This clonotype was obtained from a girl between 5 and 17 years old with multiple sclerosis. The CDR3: CASSLSEAQYF. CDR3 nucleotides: TGTGCCAGCAGCCTCAGTGAAGCCCAGTACTTC.